This entry lists 9 T cell receptor beta chains sequenced from one sample in a study of blood T cell repertoires in COVID-19. TCRdb's table, derived via immunoSEQ multiplex PCR, lists solely in-frame clones and lacks some. The sample carries 120,000 to 150,000 clones, more than 65% recorded once. The source material was peripheral blood. Source of these receptors: an older man with acute or convalescent COVID-19.

The chain uses TRBV18 and TRBJ1-2; 9 bases line up with TRBD1. V lost 4 bases to trimming and J lost 9 bases; unmatched junction nucleotides: 6. The CDR3 runs to 13 residues. CDR1 and CDR2 (germline): KGHSH, LQKENI. The chain's CDR3 is CASSQGQGWSYTF. The CDR3 DNA reads TGTGCCAGCTCACAGGGACAGGGATGGAGCTACACCTTC.

V usage is TRBV3-1 (or the pseudogene TRBV3-2) and J usage is TRBJ2-7; TRBD1 agrees at 9 bases. This CDR3 is built from 15 residues. With V trimmed by 4 bases and J by 2 bases, 6 bases remained unmatched. Germline loops: CDR1 LGHDT, CDR2 YNNKEL (reference sequence). The CDR3 coding sequence is TGTGCCAGCAGCCGCCGACAGGGGGGTCCCTACGAGCAGTACTTC. Translation gives CASSRRQGGPYEQYF.

This clone occurred a few times. V is TRBV11-2 and J is TRBJ1-5, with D possibly matching TRBD1 (5 bases). V shed 4 bases and J shed 2 bases, with 15 bases lying between them. The CDR3 extends over 16 amino acids. CDR1 and CDR2 (germline): SGHAT, FQNNGV. CDR3: CASSSGRGGGNQPQHF. CDR3 coding DNA: TGTGCCAGCAGCTCAGGCCGGGGGGGAGGCAATCAGCCCCAGCATTTT.

The chain couples TRBV7-2 to TRBJ1-2, with 8 bases aligning to TRBD1. CDR1 and CDR2 (germline): SGHTA, FQGNSA. V shed 4 bases, J shed 3 bases, and the junction held 4 bases outside the gene matches. The CDR3 extends over 14 amino acids. CDR3 nucleotide sequence: TGTGCCAGCAGCTATGGGGACAGGTACTATGGCTACACCTTC. It encodes CASSYGDRYYGYTF.

The chain employs TRBV3-1 (or the pseudogene TRBV3-2) and TRBJ2-2, with 11 bases that match TRBD1. The V and J ends lost 4 bases and 6 bases, in that order; junction bases with no gene match: 13. The CDR3 has 18 amino acids. Per germline, CDR1 LGHDT and CDR2 YNNKEL (reference sequence). CDR3 residues: CASSRWDRGSSGAGELFF. The DNA of the CDR3 is TGTGCCAGCAGCCGGTGGGACAGGGGGTCGAGCGGGGCCGGGGAGCTGTTTTTT.

The rearrangement joins TRBV6-4 to TRBJ2-7; TRBD1 is a possible D gene (6 bases). V was pared by 6 bases and J by 6 bases, with 9 bases between. The CDR3 has 11 residues. Germline V gives CDR1 MRHNA, CDR2 SNTAGT. CDR3 amino acids: CASSSDSEQYF. Written as DNA, the CDR3 is TGTGCCAGCAGCTCGGACAGCGAGCAGTACTTC.

The chain employs TRBV6-5 and TRBJ1-2; possible D gene TRBD1, 6 bases. Germline CDR1 and CDR2: MNHEY and SVGAGI. CDR3 length equals 15 residues. V lost 6 bases and J 0 bases, leaving 14 bases between the germline ends. CDR3 sequence reads: CASRVPGTTNYGYTF. CDR3 coding DNA: TGTGCCAGCAGGGTACCGGGGACAACTAACTATGGCTACACCTTC.

This rearrangement joins TRBV28 to TRBJ1-4, with D tentatively TRBD1 (6 bases). The CDR3 runs to 15 residues. CDR1 is MDHEN and CDR2 is SYDVKM in the germline V gene. V lost 6 bases and J lost 3, with 14 bases in between. The CDR3 region has the DNA TGTGCCAGCAGGGGACAAGGCGTTTCTAATGAAAAACTGTTTTTT. It translates to CASRGQGVSNEKLFF.

The J gene is TRBJ1-1, the V gene TRBV4-3, with 9 nucleotides matching TRBD1. The ends lost 2 bases at V and 6 bases at J; junction bases unmatched: 10. The CDR3 length is 16 residues. The V gene's germline CDR1 is LGHNA and CDR2 YSLEER. CDR3 DNA sequence: TGCGCCAGCAGCCAATTCCCAGGACAGGGGTCTTCTGAAGCTTTCTTT. It yields the protein CASSQFPGQGSSEAFF.